What follows are 29 T cell receptor beta chains derived from one specimen sequenced in a study of response to subunit inactivated influenza vaccine. TCRdb itself ran the RT-PCR reads through MiXCR, one entry per CDR3 protein. The table has almost 250,000 distinct CDR3 sequences, over 9% seen once. Sequenced here: non-naive T cells sorted from PBMCs, sampled roughly 2 weeks before vaccination. The origin of the receptors is a man aged 50-59 years who received an inactivated influenza vaccine.

This clonotype appeared a few times. V and J are TRBV7-2 and TRBJ2-1; D gene uncertain. The length of the CDR3 is 12 residues. Germline-derived CDR1 and CDR2 are SGHTA and FQGNSA. The ends were cut back, 5 bases at V and 10 bases at J, with 12 bases in the middle. The CDR3 DNA reads TGTGCCAGCAGCCTTACGGTCGGGGAGCAGTTCTTC. Translation gives CASSLTVGEQFF.

The chain is built from TRBV10-3 and TRBJ2-3, with 7 bases fitting TRBD1. Germline V CDR1 and CDR2: ENHRY, SYGVKD. The CDR3 is made up of 18 amino acids. The V and J ends lost 11 bases and 1 base, in that order; junction bases with no gene match: 21. CDR3 loop: CAASTSRGRLSGTDTQYF. DNA of the CDR3: TGTGCCGCCAGCACTTCGAGGGGGCGTCTTAGTGGCACAGATACGCAGTATTTT.

This clonotype was picked up many times. The gene calls are TRBV29-1 and TRBJ2-7; D is undetermined. The CDR3 extends over 13 amino acids. Looked up from germline, CDR1 is SQVTM and CDR2 is ANQGSEA. Between the trimmed V and J ends, which lost 6 bases and 5 bases, there was a span of 17 bases. CDR3 coding DNA: TGCAGCGTGGTCCGGCCAAGCCACCACGAGCAGTACTTC. Encoded protein: CSVVRPSHHEQYF.

This clonotype was seen only a few times. This chain uses TRBV20-1 with TRBJ1-6, with TRBD1 matching over 7 bases. This CDR3 comprises 14 residues. V dropped 4 bases and J dropped 9; count of bases not matched to a gene: 9. CDR1 is DFQATT, CDR2 SNEGSKA, per germline (reference sequence). In DNA form, the CDR3 reads TGCAGTGCTACCCGACAGGGTAAAGGTTCACCCCTCCACTTT. Residues: CSATRQGKGSPLHF.

This clonotype occurred many times. The chain is built from TRBV12-3 or TRBV12-4 and TRBJ1-5; D is undetermined. The germline V and J ends were trimmed by 6 bases and 3 bases, with 12 bases remaining between them. The CDR3 is made up of 14 amino acids. CDR3 coding DNA: TGTGCCAGCAGCGCAGGCACAGACAATCAGCCCCAGCATTTT. This sequence encodes CASSAGTDNQPQHF.

V and J are TRBV18 and TRBJ1-4; D call uncertain. CDR3 size: 13 residues. V was trimmed by 8 bases and J by 3 bases, leaving 10 bases between them. Per the germline V gene, CDR1 is KGHSH and CDR2 is LQKENI. The CDR3 DNA reads as TGTGCCAGCGACGGTCCGCCTAATGAAAAACTGTTTTTT. This codes for CASDGPPNEKLFF.

This clonotype has a handful of counts. This chain joins TRBV5-6 and TRBJ2-7; 7 bases line up with TRBD1. J was trimmed by 0 bases and V by 7 bases; bases with no gene match: 10. The germline gives CDR1 SGHDT, CDR2 YYEEEE. The CDR3 runs 15 residues. The CDR3 loop reads CASATGQLTSYEQYF. The CDR3 DNA reads TGTGCCAGCGCTACGGGACAGCTTACCTCCTACGAGCAGTACTTC.

V and J are TRBV12-3 or TRBV12-4 and TRBJ1-4; no definite D call. CDR3 length: 14 residues. The germline V and J ends were trimmed by 7 bases and 0 bases, with 9 bases remaining between them. The CDR3 region has the DNA TGTGCCAGCACCTTTTCTGCAACTAATGAAAAACTGTTTTTT. It specifies CASTFSATNEKLFF.

This clonotype came up many times. The J gene is TRBJ1-5, the V gene TRBV6-5; weak D call: TRBD1 (5 bases). The germline CDR1 and CDR2 sequences are MNHEY and SVGAGI. V was clipped by 4 bases and J by 5 bases, with 12 bases between them. The CDR3 is 14 residues long. CDR3 residues: CASSSGTPDQPQHF. The CDR3 DNA is TGTGCCAGCAGTTCCGGGACTCCCGATCAGCCCCAGCATTTT.

Many counts were recorded for this clonotype. The rearrangement uses TRBV12-3 or TRBV12-4 and TRBJ2-1; 8 nucleotides agree with TRBD1. With V trimmed by 6 bases and J by 3 bases, 10 bases remained unmatched. The CDR3 covers 16 residues. Here the CDR3 reads CASRPAGTGHYNEQFF. CDR3 DNA: TGTGCCAGCAGACCAGCCGGGACAGGACACTACAATGAGCAGTTCTTC.

This clonotype has at least ten counts. This rearrangement joins TRBV28 to TRBJ2-7; a weak D match, TRBD2 (6 bases). Germline lookup yields CDR1 MDHEN and CDR2 SYDVKM. The CDR3 is made up of 16 amino acids. The V end lost 5 bases, the J end lost 6 bases, and 23 bases lay between the germline ends. The CDR3 spells CASSRFSLRRAPEQYF. CDR3 in DNA: TGTGCCAGCAGTCGGTTCTCCTTGCGGAGGGCACCCGAGCAGTACTTC.

This chain links TRBV10-3 with TRBJ2-5; 8 bases line up with TRBD1. J was trimmed by 3 bases and V by 0 bases; bases with no gene match: 3. The CDR3 covers 15 residues. Germline CDR1 reads ENHRY; CDR2 reads SYGVKD. CDR3 sequence: CAISESGQAKETQYF. In DNA form, the CDR3 reads TGTGCCATCAGTGAGTCGGGACAGGCTAAAGAGACCCAGTACTTC.

V usage is TRBV7-9 and J usage is TRBJ2-5; tentatively, D is TRBD1 (6 bases). Trimming left V 5 bases short and J 5 bases short, with 21 bases between. The CDR3 is 16 residues long. Germline V CDR1 and CDR2: SEHNR, FQNEAQ (reference sequence). The CDR3 loop is CASSLRGQGRSETQYF. The CDR3 nucleotides are TGTGCCAGCAGCCTACGGGGACAAGGAAGGTCGGAGACCCAGTACTTC.

The sample holds many counts of this clonotype. The rearrangement uses TRBV30 and TRBJ2-3; D might be TRBD1 (5 bases). Trimming took off 0 bases at V and 2 bases at J, with 12 bases between the two ends. Germline assignment: CDR1 GTSNPN and CDR2 SVGIG (reference sequence). The CDR3 consists of 15 residues. The chain's CDR3 is CAWSVGQTPTDTQYF. The DNA for the CDR3 is TGTGCCTGGAGTGTGGGGCAGACCCCCACAGATACGCAGTATTTT.

This clonotype has just a few counts. The V gene is TRBV27, the J gene TRBJ2-2; tentatively, D is TRBD1 (5 bases). This CDR3 contains 15 residues. Germline V gives CDR1 MNHEY, CDR2 SMNVEV (reference sequence). The V and J ends lost 7 bases and 3 bases respectively, with 15 bases between them. The CDR3 sequence is CASTPQGTHTGELFF. CDR3 DNA sequence: TGTGCCAGCACGCCCCAGGGTACCCACACCGGGGAGCTGTTTTTT.

There are a few counts of this clonotype. V usage is TRBV29-1 and J usage is TRBJ2-5; D call uncertain. The germline V and J ends were trimmed by 3 bases and 6 bases, with 11 bases remaining between them. This CDR3 region has 12 residues. CDR1 SQVTM and CDR2 ANQGSEA come from the germline V gene. The CDR3 coding sequence is TGCAGCGTTGATACCGTCACAAAGACCCAGTACTTC. Translation: CSVDTVTKTQYF.

This clonotype occurred a few times. The rearrangement links TRBV19 to TRBJ1-1; TRBD1 matches 8 bases. J gave up 1 base and V 3 bases, and 7 bases lay outside the gene matches. The CDR3 is made up of 16 amino acids. Per germline, CDR1 LNHDA and CDR2 SQIVND (reference sequence). The CDR3 nucleotides read TGTGCCAGTAGTATTGCACAGGGGGTGTGGAACACTGAAGCTTTCTTT. It encodes CASSIAQGVWNTEAFF. Looking up the rest from reference TRBV19 and TRBJ1-1 gives the full variable domain: DGGITQSPKYLFRKEGQNVTLSCEQNLNHDAMYWYRQDPGQGLRLIYYSQIVNDFQKGDIAEGYSVSREKKESFPLTVTSAQKNPTAFYLCASSIAQGVWNTEAFFGQGTRLTVV.

This clonotype was detected a few times. The chain couples TRBV29-1 to TRBJ1-1, with D perhaps TRBD1 (6 bases). The CDR3 runs 14 residues. Germline lookup yields CDR1 SQVTM and CDR2 ANQGSEA. With 1 base removed from V and 1 base from J, the gap between germline ends came to 10 bases. The CDR3 DNA reads as TGCAGCGTTGAAGTTTCCAGGGGGAACACTGAAGCTTTCTTT. Translation gives CSVEVSRGNTEAFF. Complete variable domain (other parts from reference TRBV29-1 and TRBJ1-1): SAVISQKPSRDICQRGTSLTIQCQVDSQVTMMFWYRQQPGQSLTLIATANQGSEATYESGFVIDKFPISRPNLTFSTLTVSNMSPEDSSIYLCSVEVSRGNTEAFFGQGTRLTVV.

This clonotype was detected ten times or more. The rearrangement uses TRBV29-1 and TRBJ2-1; maybe TRBD1 (6 bases). The CDR3 totals 11 residues. Germline V lookup: CDR1 SQVTM, CDR2 ANQGSEA. V was clipped by 6 bases and J by 15 bases, with 18 bases between them. For the CDR3, the DNA is TGCAGCGTCCGGGACACTGCACAGGGGTTCTTC. The encoded protein is CSVRDTAQGFF.

Judged by abundance, this clonotype is medium-sized (0.01 to 0.1%). V is TRBV7-2 and J is TRBJ2-5; D uncertain. CDR3 size: 13 residues. V dropped 2 bases and J dropped 1 base, with 5 bases sitting between them. From germline, CDR1 is SGHTA and CDR2 FQGNSA. CDR3 nucleotides: TGTGCCAGCAGCTTACAGGTCCAAGAGACCCAGTACTTC. Translating it yields CASSLQVQETQYF.

J is TRBJ2-1 and V is TRBV7-8; 8 bases are a match to TRBD2. J lost 11 bases, V lost 4 bases, and 16 bases had no gene match. Germline V gene data show CDR1 as SGHVS and CDR2 as FQNEAQ. This CDR3 contains 16 residues. The CDR3 DNA reads as TGTGCCAGCAGCTGGACCGGGACTAGAGGAGAGAGGAAGCAGTTCTTC. This encodes CASSWTGTRGERKQFF.

This clonotype was counted only a few times. This chain joins TRBV5-6 and TRBJ2-7; a possible D gene is TRBD2 (6 bases). CDR3 length equals 13 residues. Trimming took off 0 bases at V and 5 bases at J, with 9 bases between the two ends. Germline CDR1 and CDR2: SGHDT and YYEEEE. CDR3: CASSLVLAHEQYF. The CDR3 region has the DNA TGTGCCAGCAGCTTGGTACTAGCCCACGAGCAGTACTTC. The whole variable domain, remainder taken from reference TRBV5-6 and TRBJ2-7, is DAGVTQSPTHLIKTRGQQVTLRCSPKSGHDTVSWYQQALGQGPQFIFQYYEEEERQRGNFPDRFSGHQFPNYSSELNVNALLLGDSALYLCASSLVLAHEQYFGPGTRLTVT.

This clonotype has more than one count but fewer than ten. This chain connects TRBV6-1 to TRBJ2-2; 9 nucleotides match TRBD1. This CDR3 spans 14 amino acids. Looked up from germline, CDR1 is MNHNS and CDR2 is SASEGT. V shed 8 bases, J shed 4 bases, and the junction held 5 bases outside the gene matches. CDR3 bases: TGTGCCAGCCTTCGGGACAGGGCCACCGGGGAGCTGTTTTTT. Its translation is CASLRDRATGELFF.

This clonotype was observed many times. The chain couples TRBV24-1 to TRBJ1-2; D call uncertain. The CDR3 contains 15 residues. From germline, CDR1 is KGHDR and CDR2 SFDVKD. V shed 4 bases and J shed 0 bases, with 11 bases lying between them. Here the CDR3 reads CATSDPVKANYGYTF. The CDR3 bases are TGTGCCACCAGTGACCCCGTGAAAGCTAACTATGGCTACACCTTC.

This clonotype was seen more than once but under ten times. This chain links TRBV10-3 with TRBJ2-5, with D perhaps TRBD2 (5 bases). The V gene's germline CDR1 is ENHRY and CDR2 SYGVKD. V was trimmed by 5 bases and J by 3 bases, leaving 13 bases between them. The CDR3 runs 14 residues. DNA for the CDR3: TGTGCCATCAGTCTAGCCGACACGAAAGAGACCCAGTACTTC. Translating it yields CAISLADTKETQYF.

In this sample, this clonotype turned up many times. The chain recombines TRBV7-2 with TRBJ2-2; D is ambiguous. Germline lookup yields CDR1 SGHTA and CDR2 FQGNSA. The CDR3 contains 13 residues. V shed 3 bases and J shed 7 bases, with 9 bases lying between them. The CDR3 nucleotides are TGTGCCAGCAGCTTCGGACGCGGCGGGGAGCTGTTTTTT. Residues: CASSFGRGGELFF.

This clonotype was observed a handful of times. This sequence joins TRBV15 and TRBJ1-5; D remains unclear. The V end was cut by 0 bases, the J end by 9 bases, with 18 bases between. The CDR3 covers 16 residues. Germline V gives CDR1 LNHNV, CDR2 YYDKDF (reference sequence). CDR3 amino acids: CATSRDYMSLDLPQHF. The DNA for the CDR3 is TGTGCCACCAGCAGAGATTATATGTCCCTGGATTTGCCCCAGCATTTT.

This clonotype was observed a handful of times. V and J are TRBV9 and TRBJ2-3, with 8 nucleotides matching TRBD1. Germline CDR1 is SGDLS and CDR2 is YYNGEE. V lost 3 bases and J lost 2; bases outside the gene matches: 14. The CDR3 loop spans 18 amino acids. CDR3 bases: TGTGCCAGCAGCGCCAACCCGGACAGGGCGATGTCCACAGATACGCAGTATTTT. Amino acid sequence: CASSANPDRAMSTDTQYF.

This clonotype turned up a few times. V gene TRBV9 combines with J gene TRBJ1-4; D possibly corresponds to TRBD1 (6 bases). Deletions cut 2 bases from V and 8 bases from J, with 13 bases between. Germline values: CDR1 SGDLS, CDR2 YYNGEE. This CDR3 spans 14 amino acids. The CDR3 loop is CASSVSGVGEKLFF. CDR3 bases: TGTGCCAGCAGCGTGTCAGGGGTAGGGGAAAAACTGTTTTTT.